One and the same sample provided the 19 T cell receptor beta chains below, sequenced in a study of neurological immune-mediated disorders. TCRdb re-derived calls from the 5' RACE reads in MiXCR, one entry per CDR3 protein. This table has roughly 60,000 distinct CDR3 sequences, roughly 3.5% appearing once. Sequencing was done on a sample of PBMCs. These receptors all stem from a woman in her twenties or thirties with multiple sclerosis.

J is TRBJ2-5 and V is TRBV5-1; D is uncertain. The V end lost 0 bases, the J end lost 7 bases, and 7 bases lay between the germline ends. The CDR3 covers 12 residues. In germline, CDR1 is SGHRS, CDR2 YFSETQ. The CDR3 nucleotides are TGCGCCAGCAGCTTGGATGGCGGGACCCAGTACTTC. Amino acid sequence: CASSLDGGTQYF. Variable domain in full (rest from reference TRBV5-1 and TRBJ2-5): KAGVTQTPRYLIKTRGQQVTLSCSPISGHRSVSWYQQTPGQGLQFLFEYFSETQRNKGNFPGRFSGRQFSNSRSEMNVSTLELGDSALYLCASSLDGGTQYFGPGTRLLVL.

This clonotype was seen ten or more times. The J gene is TRBJ2-5, the V gene TRBV5-5, with D perhaps being TRBD1 or TRBD2 (5 bases each). V shed 4 bases and J shed 7 bases, with 20 bases lying between them. The V gene's germline CDR1 is SGHKS and CDR2 YYEKEE (reference sequence). The CDR3 length is 15 residues. The CDR3 region is CASSLVESPRGTQYF. CDR3 DNA sequence: TGTGCCAGCAGCCTAGTAGAAAGTCCGAGGGGGACCCAGTACTTC. The variable domain in full, completed from reference TRBV5-5 and TRBJ2-5, reads DAGVTQSPTHLIKTRGQQVTLRCSPISGHKSVSWYQQVLGQGPQFIFQYYEKEERGRGNFPDRFSARQFPNYSSELNVNALLLGDSALYLCASSLVESPRGTQYFGPGTRLLVL.

Ten or more counts support this clonotype. V and J are TRBV5-5 and TRBJ2-1; TRBD2 matches at 8 bases. Germline loops: CDR1 SGHKS, CDR2 YYEKEE (reference sequence). CDR3 length: 15 residues. The V and J ends lost 2 bases and 7 bases, in that order; junction bases with no gene match: 8. The DNA for the CDR3 is TGTGCCAGCAGCTTATCGGCTAGCGGGTTAAATGAGCAGTTCTTC. Protein: CASSLSASGLNEQFF. The full variable domain, with the rest looked up from reference TRBV5-5 and TRBJ2-1, is DAGVTQSPTHLIKTRGQQVTLRCSPISGHKSVSWYQQVLGQGPQFIFQYYEKEERGRGNFPDRFSARQFPNYSSELNVNALLLGDSALYLCASSLSASGLNEQFFGPGTRLTVL.

This clonotype was found many times. Germline and junction disagree at one end, which may indicate a read error. The chain couples TRBV20-1 to TRBJ1-6; D is unresolved. CDR3 size: 14 residues. CDR1 and CDR2 (germline): DFQATT, SNEGSKA (reference sequence). The CDR3 loop reads CSVVGQSYNSPLNF. The DNA of the CDR3 is TGCAGTGTCGTAGGCCAGTCTTATAATTCACCCCTCAACTTT.

This clonotype occurred a few times. The rearrangement links TRBV20-1 to TRBJ2-3; no firm D call. The germline V gene has CDR1 DFQATT and CDR2 SNEGSKA (reference sequence). The CDR3 sequence is 12 residues long. The V end was cut by 5 bases, the J end by 4 bases, with 10 bases between. CDR3 nucleotides: TGCAGTGCTCTTTCGACGGCAGATACGCAGTATTTT. Translation gives CSALSTADTQYF.

This clonotype was found many times. This chain uses TRBV20-1 with TRBJ2-1, with TRBD2 matching 9 bases. After removal of 3 bases from V and 6 bases from J, the junction contained 6 bases not matched to a gene. The V gene's germline CDR1 is DFQATT and CDR2 SNEGSKA (reference sequence). The CDR3 extends over 14 amino acids. The CDR3 nucleotides are TGCAGTGCTAGTCGGCGGGAGGGCATCAATGAGCAGTTCTTC. This codes for CSASRREGINEQFF.

Ten or more counts support this clonotype. The rearrangement uses TRBV3-1 and TRBJ2-1; maybe TRBD2 (7 bases). The ends were cut back, 1 base at V and 4 bases at J, with 11 bases in the middle. The germline V gene has CDR1 LGHDT and CDR2 YNNKEL (reference sequence). The CDR3 is 15 amino acids. CDR3 DNA sequence: TGTGCCAGCAGCCAAGGGGCGGGGGCTTACAATGAGCAGTTCTTC. Its protein product is CASSQGAGAYNEQFF.

As to this clonotype: This may be a read error, as it is one base from a much larger clone. This chain connects TRBV6-2 or TRBV6-3 to TRBJ2-7; D gene unclear. This CDR3 has 11 residues. V lost 3 bases to trimming and J lost 6 bases, with 6 bases between them. Germline assignment: CDR1 MNHEY and CDR2 SVGEGT. The DNA of the CDR3 is TGTGCCAGCAGTTATGGGTCCGAGCAGTACTTC. This codes for CASSYGSEQYF.

At least ten counts were recorded for this clonotype. The chain is built from TRBV28 and TRBJ1-3, with a weak D call TRBD1 (6 bases). The CDR3 runs 17 residues. Germline CDR1 and CDR2: MDHEN and SYDVKM. Trimming stripped 7 bases from V and 3 bases from J, with 22 bases between. CDR3 in DNA: TGTGCCAGCACCCATTCGGGCCTCCAGGGGATTGGAAACACCATATATTTT. This codes for CASTHSGLQGIGNTIYF.

This clonotype was counted at least ten times. The J gene is TRBJ2-4, the V gene TRBV7-9; 8 nucleotides agree with TRBD2. This CDR3 spans 12 amino acids. Germline V lookup: CDR1 SEHNR, CDR2 FQNEAQ (reference sequence). J gave up 14 bases and V 5 bases, and 8 bases lay outside the gene matches. The CDR3 reads CASSPESGGKYF. The CDR3 DNA sequence: TGTGCCAGCAGCCCCGAGTCGGGGGGGAAGTACTTC.

This clonotype came up many times. The chain employs TRBV5-1 and TRBJ1-1, with D uncertain. This CDR3 has 16 amino acids. V was pared by 0 bases and J by 4 bases, with 16 bases between. Germline lookup yields CDR1 SGHRS and CDR2 YFSETQ. The CDR3 nucleotides read TGCGCCAGCAGCTTGGAGGCTACTTCGACCTCCACTGAAGCTTTCTTT. Protein product: CASSLEATSTSTEAFF.

In its sample, this clonotype was seen many times. V and J are TRBV5-5 and TRBJ2-7, with 7 bases that match TRBD1. The CDR3 runs to 15 residues. Germline V gene data show CDR1 as SGHKS and CDR2 as YYEKEE (reference sequence). Trimming cost V 0 bases and J 5 bases; bases outside gene matches: 8. The DNA for the CDR3 is TGTGCCAGCAGCTTGGGACAGGGAGTTTTTAACGAGCAGTACTTC. Residues: CASSLGQGVFNEQYF.

This clonotype was seen many times. The rearrangement links TRBV5-1 to TRBJ2-6; D may be TRBD1 (6 bases). The V and J ends lost 4 bases and 5 bases respectively, with 16 bases between them. Per the germline V gene, CDR1 is SGHRS and CDR2 is YFSETQ. The CDR3 runs to 16 residues. For the CDR3, the DNA is TGCGCCAGCAGCCCGCAGGGGCCGGATCGGGCCAACGTCCTGACTTTC. It translates to CASSPQGPDRANVLTF.

This clonotype has ten or more counts. V and J are TRBV6-5 and TRBJ1-5; D perhaps matches TRBD1 (5 bases). CDR1 is MNHEY, CDR2 SVGAGI, per germline. The V end was cut by 6 bases, the J end by 6 bases, with 15 bases between. The CDR3 is made up of 14 amino acids. The CDR3 protein is CASSSSGIAQPQHF. The CDR3 DNA is TGTGCCAGCAGCTCCTCAGGGATAGCTCAGCCCCAGCATTTT.

The table lists this clonotype with many counts. This chain connects TRBV24-1 to TRBJ2-7; weak D call: TRBD1 (6 bases). The length of the CDR3 is 15 residues. Germline assignment: CDR1 KGHDR and CDR2 SFDVKD. V lost 4 bases, J lost 4 bases, and 16 bases lay in between. CDR3 DNA sequence: TGTGCCACCAGTGACTCTACGACAGGCGGGTACGAGCAGTACTTC. The encoded protein is CATSDSTTGGYEQYF.

At least ten counts were recorded for this clonotype. The CDR3 region is CASSILAGGSEQYF. The CDR3 coding sequence is TGTGCCAGCAGTATACTAGCGGGAGGGTCCGAGCAGTACTTC. The rearrangement joins TRBV27 to TRBJ2-7; 13 bases fit TRBD2. The CDR3 runs to 14 residues. J gave up 6 bases and V 5 bases, and 4 bases lay outside the gene matches. The germline V gene has CDR1 MNHEY and CDR2 SMNVEV (reference sequence).

The chain uses TRBV14 and TRBJ2-5, with D perhaps TRBD1 (5 bases). The CDR3 loop spans 12 amino acids. From germline, CDR1 is SGHDN and CDR2 FVKESK. V lost 0 bases to trimming and J lost 7 bases, with 6 bases between them. The CDR3 nucleotides read TGTGCCAGCAGCCAAGATAGGGGGACCCAGTACTTC. Translated, it gives CASSQDRGTQYF. Full variable domain (remainder filled in from reference TRBV14 and TRBJ2-5): EAGVTQFPSHSVIEKGQTVTLRCDPISGHDNLYWYRRVMGKEIKFLLHFVKESKQDESGMPNNRFLAERTGGTYSTLKVQPAELEDSGVYFCASSQDRGTQYFGPGTRLLVL.

The table lists this clonotype with many counts. This chain uses TRBV5-5 with TRBJ2-1, with TRBD1 as a possible D gene (6 bases). This CDR3 spans 16 amino acids. Germline V gene sequence: CDR1 SGHKS, CDR2 YYEKEE (reference sequence). The ends were cut back, 1 base at V and 5 bases at J, with 16 bases in the middle. CDR3 amino acids: CASSLSTGLANNEQFF. The CDR3 DNA sequence: TGTGCCAGCAGCTTGTCGACAGGCCTAGCTAACAATGAGCAGTTCTTC.

This clonotype was seen many times. The chain recombines TRBV5-1 with TRBJ2-1; a weak D match, TRBD2 (8 bases). There are 18 residues in the CDR3. CDR1 and CDR2 from the germline V gene are SGHRS and YFSETQ. With 0 bases removed from V and 7 bases from J, the gap between germline ends came to 23 bases. As DNA, the CDR3 is TGCGCCAGCAGCTTGGGACAACTTGCAGGGGGACTAGGGAATGAGCAGTTCTTC. It yields the protein CASSLGQLAGGLGNEQFF.